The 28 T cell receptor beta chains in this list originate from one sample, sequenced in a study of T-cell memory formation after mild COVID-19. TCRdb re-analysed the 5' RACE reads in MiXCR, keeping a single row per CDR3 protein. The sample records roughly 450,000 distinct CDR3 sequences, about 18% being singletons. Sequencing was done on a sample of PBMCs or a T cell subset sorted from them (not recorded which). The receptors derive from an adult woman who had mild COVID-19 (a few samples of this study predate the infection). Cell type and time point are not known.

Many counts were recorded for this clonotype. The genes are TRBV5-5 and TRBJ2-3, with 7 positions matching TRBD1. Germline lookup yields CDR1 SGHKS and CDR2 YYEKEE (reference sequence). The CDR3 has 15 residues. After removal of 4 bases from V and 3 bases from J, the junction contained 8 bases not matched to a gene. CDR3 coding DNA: TGTGCCAGCAGCCGCCGGACAGGACGGACAGATACGCAGTATTTT. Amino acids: CASSRRTGRTDTQYF. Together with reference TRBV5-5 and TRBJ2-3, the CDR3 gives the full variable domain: DAGVTQSPTHLIKTRGQQVTLRCSPISGHKSVSWYQQVLGQGPQFIFQYYEKEERGRGNFPDRFSARQFPNYSSELNVNALLLGDSALYLCASSRRTGRTDTQYFGPGTRLTVL.

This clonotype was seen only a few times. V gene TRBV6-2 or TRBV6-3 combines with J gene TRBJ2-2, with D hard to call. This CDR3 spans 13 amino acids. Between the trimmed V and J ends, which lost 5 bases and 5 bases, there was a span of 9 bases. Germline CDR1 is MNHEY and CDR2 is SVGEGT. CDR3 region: CASSHRRTGELFF. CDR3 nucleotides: TGTGCCAGCAGTCACAGACGGACCGGGGAGCTGTTTTTT.

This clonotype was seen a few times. The CDR3 sequence: CASSQADNTGELFF. CDR3 coding DNA: TGTGCCAGCAGCCAAGCGGACAACACCGGGGAGCTGTTTTTT. The chain uses TRBV4-2 and TRBJ2-2; D unclear. This CDR3 is built from 14 residues. V was trimmed by 1 base and J by 2 bases, leaving 5 bases between them. Germline lookup yields CDR1 LGHNA and CDR2 YNFKEQ.

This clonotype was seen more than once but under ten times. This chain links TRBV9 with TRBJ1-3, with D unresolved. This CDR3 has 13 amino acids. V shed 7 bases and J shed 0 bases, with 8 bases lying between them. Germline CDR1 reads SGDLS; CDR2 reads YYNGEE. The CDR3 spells CASRSDSGNTIYF. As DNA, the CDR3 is TGTGCCAGCCGTTCGGACTCTGGAAACACCATATATTTT.

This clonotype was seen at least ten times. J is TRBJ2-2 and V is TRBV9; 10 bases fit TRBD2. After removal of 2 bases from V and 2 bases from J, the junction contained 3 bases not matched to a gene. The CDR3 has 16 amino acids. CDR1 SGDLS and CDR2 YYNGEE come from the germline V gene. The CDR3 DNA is TGTGCCAGCAGCGTGTTAGCGGGGGGTAACACCGGGGAGCTGTTTTTT. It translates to CASSVLAGGNTGELFF.

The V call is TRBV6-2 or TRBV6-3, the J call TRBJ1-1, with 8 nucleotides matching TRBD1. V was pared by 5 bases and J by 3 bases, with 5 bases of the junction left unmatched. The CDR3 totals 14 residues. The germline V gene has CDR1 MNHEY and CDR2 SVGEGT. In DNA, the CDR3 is TGTGCCAGCAGTCGGACAGGGAGGTACACTGAAGCTTTCTTT. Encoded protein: CASSRTGRYTEAFF.

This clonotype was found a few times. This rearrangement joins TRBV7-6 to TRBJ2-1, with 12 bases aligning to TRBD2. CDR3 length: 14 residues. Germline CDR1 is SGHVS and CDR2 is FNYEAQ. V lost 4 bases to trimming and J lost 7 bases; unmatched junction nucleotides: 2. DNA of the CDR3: TGTGCCAGCAGCTGGACTAGCGGGGCGAATGAGCAGTTCTTC. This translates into CASSWTSGANEQFF. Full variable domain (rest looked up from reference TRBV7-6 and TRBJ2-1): GAGVSQSPRYKVTKRGQDVALRCDPISGHVSLYWYRQALGQGPEFLTYFNYEAQQDKSGLPNDRFSAERPEGSISTLTIQRTEQRDSAMYRCASSWTSGANEQFFGPGTRLTVL.

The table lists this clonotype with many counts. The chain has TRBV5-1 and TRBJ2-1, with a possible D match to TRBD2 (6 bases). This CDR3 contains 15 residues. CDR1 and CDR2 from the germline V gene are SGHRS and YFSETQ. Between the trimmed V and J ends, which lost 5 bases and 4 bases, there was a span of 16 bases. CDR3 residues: CASRPYGDLYNEQFF. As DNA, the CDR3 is TGCGCCAGCAGGCCTTACGGGGACTTATACAATGAGCAGTTCTTC.

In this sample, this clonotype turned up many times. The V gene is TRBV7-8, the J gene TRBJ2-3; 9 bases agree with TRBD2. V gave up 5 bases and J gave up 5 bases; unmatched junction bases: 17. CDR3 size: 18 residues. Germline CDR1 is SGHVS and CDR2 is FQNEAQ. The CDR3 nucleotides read TGTGCCAGCAGCCCCCCCAGGGGTAGCGGGAGATCCCTAGATACGCAGTATTTT. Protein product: CASSPPRGSGRSLDTQYF.

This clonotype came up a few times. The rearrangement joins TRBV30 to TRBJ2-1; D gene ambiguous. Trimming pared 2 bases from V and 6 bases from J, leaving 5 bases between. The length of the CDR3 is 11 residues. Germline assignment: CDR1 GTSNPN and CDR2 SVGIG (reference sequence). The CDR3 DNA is TGTGCCTGGAGTATTCTCAATGAGCAGTTCTTC. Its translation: CAWSILNEQFF.

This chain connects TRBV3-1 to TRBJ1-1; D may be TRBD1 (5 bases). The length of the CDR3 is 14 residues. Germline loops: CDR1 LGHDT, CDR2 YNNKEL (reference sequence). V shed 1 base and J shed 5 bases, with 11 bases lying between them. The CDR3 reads CASSQVAGTTEAFF. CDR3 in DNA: TGTGCCAGCAGCCAAGTCGCTGGGACGACTGAAGCTTTCTTT.

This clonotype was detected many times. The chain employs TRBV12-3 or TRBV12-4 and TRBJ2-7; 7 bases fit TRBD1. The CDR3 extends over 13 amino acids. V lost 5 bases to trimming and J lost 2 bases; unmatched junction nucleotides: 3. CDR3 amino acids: CASSQGQAYEQYF. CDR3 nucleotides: TGTGCCAGCAGTCAAGGACAGGCCTACGAGCAGTACTTC.

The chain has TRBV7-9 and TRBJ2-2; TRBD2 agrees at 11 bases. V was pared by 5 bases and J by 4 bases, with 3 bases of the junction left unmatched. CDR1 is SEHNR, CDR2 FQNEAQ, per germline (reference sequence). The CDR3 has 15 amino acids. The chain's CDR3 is CASSEGLAGTGELFF. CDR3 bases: TGTGCCAGCAGCGAAGGACTAGCGGGCACCGGGGAGCTGTTTTTT. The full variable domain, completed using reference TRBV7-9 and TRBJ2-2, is DTGVSQNPRHKITKRGQNVTFRCDPISEHNRLYWYRQTLGQGPEFLTYFQNEAQLEKSRLLSDRFSAERPKGSFSTLEIQRTEQGDSAMYLCASSEGLAGTGELFFGEGSRLTVL.

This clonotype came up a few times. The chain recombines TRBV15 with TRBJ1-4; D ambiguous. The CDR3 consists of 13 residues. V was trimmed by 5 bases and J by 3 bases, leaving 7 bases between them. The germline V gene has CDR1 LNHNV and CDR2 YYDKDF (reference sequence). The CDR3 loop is CATSDGPNEKLFF. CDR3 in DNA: TGTGCCACCAGCGACGGCCCTAATGAAAAACTGTTTTTT.

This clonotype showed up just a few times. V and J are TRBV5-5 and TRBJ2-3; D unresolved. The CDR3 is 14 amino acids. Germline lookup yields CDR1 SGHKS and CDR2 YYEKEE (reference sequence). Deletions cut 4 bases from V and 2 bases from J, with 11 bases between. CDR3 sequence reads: CASSPPHFTDTQYF. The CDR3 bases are TGTGCCAGCAGCCCCCCTCACTTCACAGATACGCAGTATTTT.

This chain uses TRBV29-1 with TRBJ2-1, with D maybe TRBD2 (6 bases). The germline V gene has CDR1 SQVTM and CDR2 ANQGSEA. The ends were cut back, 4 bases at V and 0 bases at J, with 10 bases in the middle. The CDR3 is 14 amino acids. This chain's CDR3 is CSVAGTGSYNEQFF. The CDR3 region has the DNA TGCAGCGTTGCCGGGACTGGCTCCTACAATGAGCAGTTCTTC.

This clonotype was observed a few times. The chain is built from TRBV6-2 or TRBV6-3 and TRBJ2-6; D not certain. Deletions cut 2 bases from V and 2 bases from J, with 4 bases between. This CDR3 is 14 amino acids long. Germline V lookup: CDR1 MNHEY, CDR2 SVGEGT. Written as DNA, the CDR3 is TGTGCCAGCAGTTACGGGGCTGGGGCCAACGTCCTGACTTTC. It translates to CASSYGAGANVLTF.

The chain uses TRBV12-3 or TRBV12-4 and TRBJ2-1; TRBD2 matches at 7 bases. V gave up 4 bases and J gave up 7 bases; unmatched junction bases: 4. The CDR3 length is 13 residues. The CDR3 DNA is TGTGCCAGCAGTTCGACTAGCAGGAATGAGCAGTTCTTC. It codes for CASSSTSRNEQFF.

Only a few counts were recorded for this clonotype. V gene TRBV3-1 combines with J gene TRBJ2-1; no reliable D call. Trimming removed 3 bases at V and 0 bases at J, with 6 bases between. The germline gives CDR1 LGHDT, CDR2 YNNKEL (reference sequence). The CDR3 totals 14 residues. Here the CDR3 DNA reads TGTGCCAGCAGCCAGAAGCGCTCCTACAATGAGCAGTTCTTC. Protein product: CASSQKRSYNEQFF.

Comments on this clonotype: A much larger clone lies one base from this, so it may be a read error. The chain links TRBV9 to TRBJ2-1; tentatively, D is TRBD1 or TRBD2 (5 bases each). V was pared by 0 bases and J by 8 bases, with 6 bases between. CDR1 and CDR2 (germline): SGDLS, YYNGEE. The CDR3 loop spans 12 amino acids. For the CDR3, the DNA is TGTGCCAGCAGCGTAGGGGACGATGAGCAGTTCTTC. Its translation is CASSVGDDEQFF.

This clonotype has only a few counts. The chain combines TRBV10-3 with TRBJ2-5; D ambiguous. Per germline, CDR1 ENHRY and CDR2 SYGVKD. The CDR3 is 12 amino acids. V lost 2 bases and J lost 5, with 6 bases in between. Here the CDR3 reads CAISERQETQYF. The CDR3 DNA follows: TGTGCCATCAGTGAGAGGCAGGAGACCCAGTACTTC.

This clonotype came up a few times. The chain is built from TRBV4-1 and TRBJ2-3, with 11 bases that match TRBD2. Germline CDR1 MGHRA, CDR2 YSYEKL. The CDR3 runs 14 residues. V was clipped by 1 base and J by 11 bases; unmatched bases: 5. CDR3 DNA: TGCGCCAGCAGCCAAGGGTTAGCGGGAGGGCGGCAGTATTTT. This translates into CASSQGLAGGRQYF.

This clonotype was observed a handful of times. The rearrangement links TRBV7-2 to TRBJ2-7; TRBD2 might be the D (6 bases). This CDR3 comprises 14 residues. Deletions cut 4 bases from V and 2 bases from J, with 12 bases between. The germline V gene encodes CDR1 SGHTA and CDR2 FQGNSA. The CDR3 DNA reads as TGTGCCAGCAGCTCTAGCGTGGCCCCCTACGAGCAGTACTTC. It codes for CASSSSVAPYEQYF.

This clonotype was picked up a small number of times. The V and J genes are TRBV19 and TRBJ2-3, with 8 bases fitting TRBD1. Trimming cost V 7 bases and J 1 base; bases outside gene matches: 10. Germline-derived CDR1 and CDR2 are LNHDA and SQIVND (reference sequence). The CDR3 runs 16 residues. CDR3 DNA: TGTGCCAGTAATCCCCCAGGGGGCGCGGGCACAGATACGCAGTATTTT. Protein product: CASNPPGGAGTDTQYF.

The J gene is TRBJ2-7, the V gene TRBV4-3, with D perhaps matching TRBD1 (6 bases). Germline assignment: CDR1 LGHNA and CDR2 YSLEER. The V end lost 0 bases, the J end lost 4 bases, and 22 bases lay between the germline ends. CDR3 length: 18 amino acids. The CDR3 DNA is TGCGCCAGCAGCCAAGACCTTGGGGGAGCAGGGGCGAGGTACGAGCAGTACTTC. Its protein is CASSQDLGGAGARYEQYF.

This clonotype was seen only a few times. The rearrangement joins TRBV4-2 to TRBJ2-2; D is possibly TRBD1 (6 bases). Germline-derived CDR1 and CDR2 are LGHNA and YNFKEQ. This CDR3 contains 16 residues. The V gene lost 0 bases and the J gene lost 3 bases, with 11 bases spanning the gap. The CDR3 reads CASSQDWGRDTGELFF. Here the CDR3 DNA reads TGTGCCAGCAGCCAAGATTGGGGGCGGGACACCGGGGAGCTGTTTTTT.

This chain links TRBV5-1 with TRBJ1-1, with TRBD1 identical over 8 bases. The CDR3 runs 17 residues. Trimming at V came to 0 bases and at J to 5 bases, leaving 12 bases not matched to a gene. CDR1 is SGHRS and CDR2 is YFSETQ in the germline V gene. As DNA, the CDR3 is TGCGCCAGCAGCTTGGTCCCCAGAACAGGGGGGGGGACTGAAGCTTTCTTT. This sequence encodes CASSLVPRTGGGTEAFF.

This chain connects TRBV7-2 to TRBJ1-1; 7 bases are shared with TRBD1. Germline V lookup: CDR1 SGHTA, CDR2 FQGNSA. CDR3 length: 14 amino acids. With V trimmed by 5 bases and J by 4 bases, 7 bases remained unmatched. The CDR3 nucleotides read TGTGCCAGCAGCAGACAGGGTCTGGTCACTGAAGCTTTCTTT. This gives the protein CASSRQGLVTEAFF.